Each of the 19 T cell receptor beta chains below was sequenced from the same sample in a study of blood T cells in healthy people across ages. Primers used in a second PCR of roughly 7 to 11 cycles were a sample-barcoded 5' primer and a J-beta primer mix. TCRdb analysed the 5' RACE reads with MiXCR anew, one entry per CDR3 protein. This sample has about a million distinct CDR3 sequences, with roughly 48% found just once. The sample was blood. These receptor sequences come from a man aged 30-40 years in good health.

This clonotype appeared a few times. The chain combines TRBV5-1 with TRBJ2-7; TRBD1 is a possible D gene (6 bases). This CDR3 is built from 15 residues. V was clipped by 3 bases and J by 5 bases, with 18 bases between them. From germline, CDR1 is SGHRS and CDR2 YFSETQ. CDR3 amino acids: CASSSGDGFSHEQYF. The CDR3 bases are TGCGCCAGCAGCTCAGGGGACGGTTTTTCCCACGAGCAGTACTTC.

This clonotype was detected a few times. This chain joins TRBV9 and TRBJ2-1; D perhaps matches TRBD2 (6 bases). Trimming removed 2 bases at V and 6 bases at J, with 15 bases between. Germline CDR1 is SGDLS and CDR2 is YYNGEE. The CDR3 is 15 residues long. CDR3: CASSVIGGVGNEQFF. In nucleotides, the CDR3 is TGTGCCAGCAGCGTCATCGGCGGGGTGGGCAATGAGCAGTTCTTC.

This clonotype was seen more than once but under ten times. V is TRBV7-2 and J is TRBJ1-4; D is perhaps TRBD1 (6 bases). From germline, CDR1 is SGHTA and CDR2 FQGNSA. The CDR3 has 20 residues. V lost 1 base to trimming and J lost 6 bases, with 27 bases between them. CDR3 in amino acids: CASSLGGVWTTGNIDEKLFF. The CDR3 coding sequence is TGTGCCAGCAGCTTAGGGGGGGTATGGACTACAGGGAATATTGATGAAAAACTGTTTTTT.

The rearrangement joins TRBV20-1 to TRBJ2-1; no firm D call. The CDR3 is made up of 13 amino acids. Between the trimmed V and J ends, which lost 3 bases and 4 bases, there was a span of 10 bases. Germline-derived CDR1 and CDR2 are DFQATT and SNEGSKA (reference sequence). The CDR3 region is CSASLSGYNEQFF. CDR3 in DNA: TGCAGTGCTAGCCTATCTGGATACAATGAGCAGTTCTTC.

The CDR3 spells CSVDQGKYGYTF. The CDR3 DNA is TGCAGCGTTGATCAGGGGAAGTATGGCTACACCTTC. This chain uses TRBV29-1 with TRBJ1-2, with D possibly TRBD1 on 6 matching bases. V was shortened by 3 bases and J by 5 bases, with 10 bases between the two germline ends. The germline CDR1 and CDR2 sequences are SQVTM and ANQGSEA. This CDR3 is built from 12 residues.

This clonotype was seen more than once but under ten times. The chain carries TRBV5-1 and TRBJ2-5, with D perhaps TRBD1 (5 bases). The CDR3 runs 13 residues. CDR1 is SGHRS, CDR2 YFSETQ, per germline. V was pared by 4 bases and J by 2 bases, with 9 bases between. The CDR3, as DNA: TGCGCCAGCAGCACTGACAGTCAAGAGACCCAGTACTTC. Amino acid sequence: CASSTDSQETQYF.

The chain recombines TRBV12-5 with TRBJ2-4; D possibly uses TRBD1 or TRBD2 (5 bases each). The V gene lost 5 bases and the J gene lost 5 bases, with 13 bases spanning the gap. The CDR3 totals 14 residues. The germline CDR1 and CDR2 sequences are LGHNT and FRNRAP. The CDR3, as DNA: TGTGCTAGTGGTCCCCGGGACCGGGAAAACATTCAGTACTTC. Translated: CASGPRDRENIQYF.

The V and J genes are TRBV5-1 and TRBJ2-7, with a weak D call TRBD1 (6 bases). Trimming pared 3 bases from V and 2 bases from J, leaving 12 bases between. The CDR3 is made up of 14 amino acids. CDR1 is SGHRS, CDR2 YFSETQ, per germline. The CDR3: CASSYTGLTYEQYF. CDR3 sequence (DNA): TGCGCCAGCAGCTACACAGGGTTGACCTACGAGCAGTACTTC.

The CDR3 coding sequence is TGTGCCAGCAGTCCTCCGGGGACAGACACCGGGGAGCTGTTTTTT. Residues: CASSPPGTDTGELFF. The chain joins TRBV25-1 to TRBJ2-2, with 7 bases lining up with TRBD1. CDR1 is MGHDK and CDR2 is SYGVNS in the germline V gene. CDR3 length equals 15 residues. Trimming removed 5 bases from V and 3 bases from J; junction bases left unmatched: 6.

This clonotype came up many times. The chain recombines TRBV20-1 with TRBJ2-4; D possibly corresponds to TRBD1 (5 bases). V was trimmed by 3 bases and J by 0 bases, leaving 6 bases between them. Germline V CDR1 and CDR2: DFQATT, SNEGSKA (reference sequence). The CDR3 spans 13 residues. CDR3 amino acids: CSARGLAKNIQYF. As DNA, the CDR3 is TGCAGTGCTAGGGGGCTAGCCAAAAACATTCAGTACTTC.

This chain links TRBV2 with TRBJ1-2; D is possibly TRBD1 (5 bases). This CDR3 region has 10 residues. Germline V gene lookup returns CDR1 SNHLY and CDR2 FYNNEI. The V gene lost 9 bases and the J gene lost 6 bases, with 8 bases spanning the gap. DNA of the CDR3: TGTGCCAGAGGGACGGATGGCTACACCTTC. It is translated as CARGTDGYTF.

The V gene is TRBV20-1, the J gene TRBJ1-5, with D possibly matching TRBD1 (5 bases). This CDR3 contains 16 residues. The ends were cut back, 0 bases at V and 7 bases at J, with 19 bases in the middle. Germline loops: CDR1 DFQATT, CDR2 SNEGSKA (reference sequence). The CDR3 nucleotides read TGCAGTGCTAGAGATAGTGTTGAGGGGAGGCACCAGCCCCAGCATTTT. The encoded protein is CSARDSVEGRHQPQHF.

This rearrangement joins TRBV20-1 to TRBJ1-5; D unresolved. V lost 6 bases, J lost 9 bases, and 24 bases lay in between. The CDR3 extends over 15 amino acids. Germline values: CDR1 DFQATT, CDR2 SNEGSKA (reference sequence). CDR3 protein: CSAEERGFTTGPQHF. In nucleotides, the CDR3 is TGCAGTGCCGAAGAACGGGGTTTCACTACCGGGCCCCAGCATTTT.

This chain joins TRBV25-1 and TRBJ2-3, with 7 positions matching TRBD2. V shed 5 bases, J shed 4 bases, and the junction held 3 bases outside the gene matches. Germline V CDR1 and CDR2: MGHDK, SYGVNS. The CDR3 has 13 residues. In nucleotides, the CDR3 is TGTGCCAGCAGTCGGGAGGCCTCAGATACGCAGTATTTT. Protein product: CASSREASDTQYF.

This clonotype has a handful of counts. The CDR3 DNA reads as TGTGCCAGCAGCCAAGTAGGAGAAGAGACCCAGTACTTC. This gives the protein CASSQVGEETQYF. The rearrangement joins TRBV4-2 to TRBJ2-5; D uncertain. The V end lost 1 base, the J end lost 3 bases, and 6 bases lay between the germline ends. The CDR3 is made up of 13 amino acids. Germline values: CDR1 LGHNA, CDR2 YNFKEQ.

The rearrangement joins TRBV6-2 or TRBV6-3 to TRBJ2-7, with 8 bases lining up with TRBD2. Trimming removed 6 bases from V and 7 bases from J; junction bases left unmatched: 14. Germline assignment: CDR1 MNHEY and CDR2 SVGEGT. This CDR3 is 15 amino acids long. The CDR3 DNA reads as TGTGCCAGCAGACACCTTGGCGGGAGGTACGAAGAGCAGTACTTC. Amino acid sequence: CASRHLGGRYEEQYF.

In its sample, this clonotype was seen a few times. The rearrangement uses TRBV28 and TRBJ1-1; D not resolved. Germline V lookup: CDR1 MDHEN, CDR2 SYDVKM. The V end was cut by 5 bases, the J end by 1 base, with 5 bases between. The CDR3 runs 12 residues. CDR3 in amino acids: CASSGSNTEAFF. The CDR3 DNA reads TGTGCCAGCAGTGGGTCGAACACTGAAGCTTTCTTT.

This chain joins TRBV6-6 and TRBJ2-5; 12 positions match TRBD2. With the DNA end fitting TRBJ2-7 better, the J assignment may be wrong. Germline loops: CDR1 MNHNY, CDR2 SVGAGI (reference sequence). The CDR3 contains 16 residues. The CDR3 bases are TGTGCCAGCAGTTACTCGCTAGCGGGGGGGCCCAACGAGCAGTACTTC. The encoded protein is CASSYSLAGGPNEQYF.

This clonotype was detected many times. The rearrangement uses TRBV12-3 or TRBV12-4 and TRBJ2-7; D is uncertain. CDR3 size: 11 residues. V shed 7 bases and J shed 7 bases, with 11 bases lying between them. CDR3 DNA sequence: TGTGCCAGCATCCGAGACAAGGAGCAGTACTTC. It is translated as CASIRDKEQYF.